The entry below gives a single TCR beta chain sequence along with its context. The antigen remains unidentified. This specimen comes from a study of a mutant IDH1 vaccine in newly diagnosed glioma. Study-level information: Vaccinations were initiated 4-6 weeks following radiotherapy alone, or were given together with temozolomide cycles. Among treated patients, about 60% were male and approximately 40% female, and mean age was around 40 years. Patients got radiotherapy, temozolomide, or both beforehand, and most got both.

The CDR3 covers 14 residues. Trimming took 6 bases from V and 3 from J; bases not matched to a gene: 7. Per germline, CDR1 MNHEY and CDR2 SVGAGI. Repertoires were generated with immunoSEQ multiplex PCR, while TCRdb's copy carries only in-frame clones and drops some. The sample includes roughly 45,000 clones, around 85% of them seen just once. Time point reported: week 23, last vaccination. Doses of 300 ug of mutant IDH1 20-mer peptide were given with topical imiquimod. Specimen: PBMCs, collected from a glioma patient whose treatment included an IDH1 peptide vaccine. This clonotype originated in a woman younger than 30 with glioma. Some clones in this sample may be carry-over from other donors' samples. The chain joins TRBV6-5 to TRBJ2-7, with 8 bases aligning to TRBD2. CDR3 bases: TGTGCCAGCAGCGTGACCGCGGGGGGCTACGAGCAGTACTTC. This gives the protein CASSVTAGGYEQYF.